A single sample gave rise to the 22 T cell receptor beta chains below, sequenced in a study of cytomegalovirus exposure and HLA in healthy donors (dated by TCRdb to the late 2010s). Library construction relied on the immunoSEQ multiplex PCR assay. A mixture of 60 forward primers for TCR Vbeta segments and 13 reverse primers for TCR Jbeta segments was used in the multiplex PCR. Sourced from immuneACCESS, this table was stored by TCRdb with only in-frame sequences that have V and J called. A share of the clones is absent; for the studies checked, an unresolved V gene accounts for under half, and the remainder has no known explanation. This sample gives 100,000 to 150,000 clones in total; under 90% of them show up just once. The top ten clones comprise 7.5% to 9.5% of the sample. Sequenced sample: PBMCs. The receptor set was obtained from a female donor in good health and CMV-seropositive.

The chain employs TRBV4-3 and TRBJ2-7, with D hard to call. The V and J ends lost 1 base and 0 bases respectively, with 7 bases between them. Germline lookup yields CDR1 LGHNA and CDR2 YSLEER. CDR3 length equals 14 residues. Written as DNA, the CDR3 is TGCGCCAGCAGCCAAGTTGAGGTCTCCTACGAGCAGTACTTC. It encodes CASSQVEVSYEQYF.

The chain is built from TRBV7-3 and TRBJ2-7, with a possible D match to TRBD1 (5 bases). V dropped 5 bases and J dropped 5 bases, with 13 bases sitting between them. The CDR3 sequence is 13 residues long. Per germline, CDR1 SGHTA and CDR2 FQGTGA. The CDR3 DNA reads TGTGCCAGCAGCCCAACAATCAGGGACGAGCAGTACTTC. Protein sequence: CASSPTIRDEQYF.

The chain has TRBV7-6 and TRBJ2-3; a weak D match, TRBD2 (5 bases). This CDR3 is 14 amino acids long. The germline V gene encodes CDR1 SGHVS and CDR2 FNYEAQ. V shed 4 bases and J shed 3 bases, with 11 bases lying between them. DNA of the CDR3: TGTGCCAGCAGCTGGGCGGGCGCGACAGATACGCAGTATTTT. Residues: CASSWAGATDTQYF.

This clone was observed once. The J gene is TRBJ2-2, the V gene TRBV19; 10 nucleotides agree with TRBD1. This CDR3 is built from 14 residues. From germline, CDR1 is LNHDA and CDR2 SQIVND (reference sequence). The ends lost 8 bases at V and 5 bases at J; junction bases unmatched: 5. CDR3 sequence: CASEDRGLTGELFF. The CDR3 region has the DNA TGTGCCAGTGAAGACAGGGGGCTTACCGGGGAGCTGTTTTTT.

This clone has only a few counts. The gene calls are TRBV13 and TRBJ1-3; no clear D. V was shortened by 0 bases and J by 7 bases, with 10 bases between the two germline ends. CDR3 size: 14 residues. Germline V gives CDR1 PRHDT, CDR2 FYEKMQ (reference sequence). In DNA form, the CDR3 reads TGTGCCAGCAGCTTAGGCACCGGGAGGAACACCATATATTTT. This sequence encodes CASSLGTGRNTIYF.

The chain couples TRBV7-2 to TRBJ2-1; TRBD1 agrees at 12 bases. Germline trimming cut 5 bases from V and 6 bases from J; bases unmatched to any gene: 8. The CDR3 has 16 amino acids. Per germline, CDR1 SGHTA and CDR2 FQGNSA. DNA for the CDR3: TGTGCCAGCAGCCCAGGGACAGGGGGCGGTGGCAATGAGCAGTTCTTC. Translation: CASSPGTGGGGNEQFF.

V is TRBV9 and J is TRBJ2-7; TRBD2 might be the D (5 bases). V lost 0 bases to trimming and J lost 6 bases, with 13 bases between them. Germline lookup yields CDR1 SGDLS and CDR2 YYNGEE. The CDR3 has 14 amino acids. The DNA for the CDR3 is TGTGCCAGCAGCGTAGGATCTAGCAGGTCCGAGCAGTACTTC. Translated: CASSVGSSRSEQYF.

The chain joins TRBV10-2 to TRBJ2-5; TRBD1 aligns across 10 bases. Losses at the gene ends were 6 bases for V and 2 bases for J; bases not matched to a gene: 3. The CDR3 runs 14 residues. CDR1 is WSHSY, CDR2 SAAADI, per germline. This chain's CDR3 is CASRAGQGQETQYF. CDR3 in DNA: TGCGCCAGCAGGGCGGGACAGGGGCAAGAGACCCAGTACTTC.

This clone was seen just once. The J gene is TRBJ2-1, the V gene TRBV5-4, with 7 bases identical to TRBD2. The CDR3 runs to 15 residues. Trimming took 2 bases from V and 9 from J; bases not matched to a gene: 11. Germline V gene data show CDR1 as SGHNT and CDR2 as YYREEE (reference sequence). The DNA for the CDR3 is TGTGCCAGCAGCTTCACTTCCGGGACTACATTTGAGCAGTTCTTC. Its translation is CASSFTSGTTFEQFF.

This CDR3 is CASSRGGGQDDYGYTF. As DNA, the CDR3 is TGTGCCAGCAGCCGAGGAGGGGGACAGGATGACTATGGCTACACCTTC. The V call is TRBV9, the J call TRBJ1-2; 8 bases map to TRBD1. J gave up 3 bases and V 4 bases, and 11 bases lay outside the gene matches. Germline loops: CDR1 SGDLS, CDR2 YYNGEE. The CDR3 runs to 16 residues.

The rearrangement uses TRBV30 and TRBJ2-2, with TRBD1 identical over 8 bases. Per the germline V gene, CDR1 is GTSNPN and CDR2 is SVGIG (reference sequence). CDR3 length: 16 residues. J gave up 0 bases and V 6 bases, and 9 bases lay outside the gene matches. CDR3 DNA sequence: TGTGCCTGCCGACTTCCGGGACAGGCGAACACCGGGGAGCTGTTTTTT. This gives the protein CACRLPGQANTGELFF. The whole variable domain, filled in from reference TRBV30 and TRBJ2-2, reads SQTIHQWPATLVQPVGSPLSLECTVEGTSNPNLYWYRQAAGRGLQLLFYSVGIGQISSEVPQNLSASRPQDRQFILSSKKLLLSDSGFYLCACRLPGQANTGELFFGEGSRLTVL.

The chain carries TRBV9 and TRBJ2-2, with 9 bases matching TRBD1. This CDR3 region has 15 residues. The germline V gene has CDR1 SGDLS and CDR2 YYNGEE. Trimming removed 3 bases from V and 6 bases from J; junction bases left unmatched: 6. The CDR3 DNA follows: TGTGCCAGCAGCGCCGGGACAGGGTGGTCCGGGGAGCTGTTTTTT. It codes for CASSAGTGWSGELFF.

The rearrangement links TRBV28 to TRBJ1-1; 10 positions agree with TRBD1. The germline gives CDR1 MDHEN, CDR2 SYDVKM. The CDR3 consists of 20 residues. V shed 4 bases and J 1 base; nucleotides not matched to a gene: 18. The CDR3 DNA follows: TGTGCCAGCAGTTACCCGGGACAGGGGCCCCTGATCACCGAGAACACTGAAGCTTTCTTT. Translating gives CASSYPGQGPLITENTEAFF.

The CDR3 DNA reads TGTGCCAGCAGTCCTCCCTCCCTAGCGGGGGGTACCAGGGGGGAGCTGTTTTTT. Protein sequence: CASSPPSLAGGTRGELFF. The chain links TRBV5-4 to TRBJ2-2, with TRBD2 identical over 11 bases. The V and J ends lost 5 bases and 8 bases, in that order; junction bases with no gene match: 17. The CDR3 has 18 amino acids. CDR1 and CDR2 (germline): SGHNT, YYREEE (reference sequence).

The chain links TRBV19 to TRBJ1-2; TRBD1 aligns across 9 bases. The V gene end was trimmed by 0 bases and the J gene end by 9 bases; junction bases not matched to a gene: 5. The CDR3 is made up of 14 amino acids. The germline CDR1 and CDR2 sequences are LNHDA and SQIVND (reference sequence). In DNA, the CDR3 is TGTGCCAGTAGTATAGAGGGACAGGGAGCGCGCTACACCTTC. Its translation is CASSIEGQGARYTF.

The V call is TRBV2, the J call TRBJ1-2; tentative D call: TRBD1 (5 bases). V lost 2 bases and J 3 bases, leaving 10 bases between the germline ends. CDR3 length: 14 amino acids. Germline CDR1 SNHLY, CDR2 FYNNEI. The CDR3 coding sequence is TGTGCCAGCAGTGAACAGGGTGTGGACTATGGCTACACCTTC. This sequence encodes CASSEQGVDYGYTF.

The DNA for the CDR3 is TGTGCCACCAGACCCACCCGCGGGACAGGGAACCGCGAGCAGTACTTC. Protein: CATRPTRGTGNREQYF. The gene calls are TRBV15 and TRBJ2-7; TRBD1 matches 9 bases. CDR3 length: 16 residues. Per the germline V gene, CDR1 is LNHNV and CDR2 is YYDKDF (reference sequence). The junction had 15 bases not matched to a gene; V was cut back by 6 bases and J by 6 bases.

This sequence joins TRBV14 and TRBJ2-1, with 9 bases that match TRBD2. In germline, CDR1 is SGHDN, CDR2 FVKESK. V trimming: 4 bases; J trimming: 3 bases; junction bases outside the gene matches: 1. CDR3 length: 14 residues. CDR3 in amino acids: CASSPTSGYNEQFF. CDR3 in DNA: TGTGCCAGCAGCCCGACTAGCGGCTACAATGAGCAGTTCTTC.

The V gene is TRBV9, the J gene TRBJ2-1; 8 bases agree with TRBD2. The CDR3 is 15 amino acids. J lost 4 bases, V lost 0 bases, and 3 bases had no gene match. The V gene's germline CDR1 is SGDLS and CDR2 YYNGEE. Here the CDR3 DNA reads TGTGCCAGCAGCGTAGGGGGCGGGGGGTACAATGAGCAGTTCTTC. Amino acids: CASSVGGGGYNEQFF. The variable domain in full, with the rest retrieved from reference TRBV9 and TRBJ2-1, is DSGVTQTPKHLITATGQRVTLRCSPRSGDLSVYWYQQSLDQGLQFLIQYYNGEERAKGNILERFSAQQFPDLHSELNLSSLELGDSALYFCASSVGGGGYNEQFFGPGTRLTVL.

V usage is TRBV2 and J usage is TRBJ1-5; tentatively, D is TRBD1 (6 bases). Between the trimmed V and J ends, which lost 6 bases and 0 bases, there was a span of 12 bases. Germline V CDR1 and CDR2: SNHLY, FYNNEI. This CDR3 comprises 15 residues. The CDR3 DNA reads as TGTGCCAGCAGACGTACAGGGAATAGCAATCAGCCCCAGCATTTT. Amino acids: CASRRTGNSNQPQHF. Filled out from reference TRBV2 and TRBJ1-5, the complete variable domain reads EPEVTQTPSHQVTQMGQEVILRCVPISNHLYFYWYRQILGQKVEFLVSFYNNEISEKSEIFDDQFSVERPDGSNFTLKIRSTKLEDSAMYFCASRRTGNSNQPQHFGDGTRLSIL.

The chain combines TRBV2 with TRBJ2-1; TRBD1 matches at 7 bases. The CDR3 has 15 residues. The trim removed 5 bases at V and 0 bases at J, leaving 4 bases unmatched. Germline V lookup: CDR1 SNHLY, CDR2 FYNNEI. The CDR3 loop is CASSPDRRSYNEQFF. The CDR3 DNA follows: TGTGCCAGCAGTCCGGACAGGCGCTCCTACAATGAGCAGTTCTTC.

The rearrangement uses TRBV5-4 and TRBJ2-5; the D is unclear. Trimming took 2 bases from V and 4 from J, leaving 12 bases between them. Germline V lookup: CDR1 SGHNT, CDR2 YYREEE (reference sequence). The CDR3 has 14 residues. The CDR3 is CASSFRSLGETQYF. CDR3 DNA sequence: TGTGCCAGCAGCTTTCGATCCCTAGGAGAGACCCAGTACTTC.